Listed below are T cell receptor beta chains from one sample, sequenced in a study of T cell repertoires in cytomegalovirus infection. For these receptors, no antigen is known. TCRdb analysed the reads with MiXCR anew, one entry per CDR3 protein. The sample contains approximately 910,000 distinct CDR3 sequences, roughly 31% of which appear only once. The source was cultured CD8+ T cells from PBMCs, collected from culture after CMV antigen stimulation. These receptors were obtained from a human donor in good health (CMV status not recorded). Some clones in this sample may be carry-over from other donors' samples. Each CDR3 is given with its conserved first and last residue. The order of the fields is clone size, V gene, D gene, J gene, CDR3 protein, CDR3 DNA. D genes are given only for firm matches. Clone size appears in some rows only: once, few, many, or a class for an expanded clone.

size: many
V: TRBV7-6
D: -
J: TRBJ2-3
CDR3: CASSLVQGREDTQYF
DNA: TGTGCCAGCAGCTTAGTGCAGGGTAGGGAGGATACGCAGTATTTT

size: many
V: TRBV7-2
D: -
J: TRBJ2-5
CDR3: CASSLGGRPMNF
DNA: TGTGCCAGCAGCTTAGGTGGACGGCCCATGAACTTC

size: few
V: TRBV7-9
D: -
J: TRBJ1-1
CDR3: CASSESPGNPNTEAFF
DNA: TGTGCCAGCAGCGAAAGCCCGGGTAATCCGAACACTGAAGCTTTCTTT

size: few
V: TRBV27
D: TRBD1
J: TRBJ1-2
CDR3: CASSFGTGAHGYTF
DNA: TGTGCCAGCAGTTTCGGGACAGGGGCCCATGGCTACACCTTC

size: -
V: TRBV20-1
D: -
J: TRBJ1-5
CDR3: CSARDPAGRSDQPQHF
DNA: TGCAGTGCTAGAGATCCCGCCGGGCGTTCGGATCAGCCCCAGCATTTT

size: -
V: TRBV19
D: -
J: TRBJ1-1
CDR3: CASSIDLWGTEAFF
DNA: TGTGCCAGTAGTATAGATCTATGGGGCACTGAAGCTTTCTTT

size: -
V: TRBV6-5
D: -
J: TRBJ1-6
CDR3: CATGLQGYNSPLHF
DNA: TGTGCCACCGGACTCCAGGGGTATAATTCACCCCTCCACTTT

size: -
V: TRBV27
D: TRBD2
J: TRBJ2-2
CDR3: CAGGASGGVNTGELFF
DNA: TGTGCCGGCGGGGCTAGCGGGGGCGTGAACACCGGGGAGCTGTTTTTT

size: many
V: TRBV7-2
D: TRBD2
J: TRBJ2-3
CDR3: CASSHSGGAADTQYF
DNA: TGTGCCAGCAGCCATAGCGGGGGCGCCGCAGATACGCAGTATTTT

size: -
V: TRBV9
D: -
J: TRBJ2-5
CDR3: CASSVAWRIQETQYF
DNA: TGTGCCAGCAGCGTAGCTTGGAGGATTCAAGAGACCCAGTACTTC

size: -
V: TRBV15
D: TRBD1
J: TRBJ2-1
CDR3: CATSRDGQGPFNEQFF
DNA: TGTGCCACCAGCAGAGACGGACAGGGGCCTTTCAATGAGCAGTTCTTC

size: -
V: TRBV27
D: TRBD1
J: TRBJ1-2
CDR3: CASSLRDRGDGYTF
DNA: TGTGCCAGCAGCCTGCGGGACAGGGGTGATGGCTACACCTTC

size: many
V: TRBV6-1
D: TRBD1
J: TRBJ1-5
CDR3: CASSEIFVDRDQPQHF
DNA: TGTGCCAGCAGTGAAATATTCGTGGACAGGGATCAGCCCCAGCATTTT

size: -
V: TRBV25-1
D: -
J: TRBJ2-1
CDR3: CASSDLAGDRGNEQFF
DNA: TGTGCCAGCAGTGATCTCGCTGGAGACCGGGGCAATGAGCAGTTCTTC

size: -
V: TRBV7-8
D: -
J: TRBJ2-7
CDR3: CASSLDRTPSYEQYF
DNA: TGTGCCAGCAGCTTAGACAGGACACCTTCCTACGAGCAGTACTTC

size: many
V: TRBV6-5
D: -
J: TRBJ2-1
CDR3: CASSMGRNRDNEQFF
DNA: TGTGCCAGCAGTATGGGGCGGAACAGGGACAATGAGCAGTTCTTC

size: -
V: TRBV12-3/TRBV12-4
D: -
J: TRBJ1-5
CDR3: CASSLSPGHQPQHF
DNA: TGTGCCAGCAGTTTAAGCCCAGGTCATCAGCCCCAGCATTTT

size: -
V: TRBV7-9
D: TRBD1
J: TRBJ2-5
CDR3: CASRQGAEETQYF
DNA: TGTGCCAGCAGACAGGGGGCGGAAGAGACCCAGTACTTC

size: once
V: TRBV20-1
D: -
J: TRBJ2-7
CDR3: CSARDSGSSYEQYF
DNA: TGCAGTGCTAGAGATTCGGGGAGCTCCTACGAGCAGTACTTC

size: once
V: TRBV5-6
D: -
J: TRBJ1-5
CDR3: CASSLGLGRGSNQPQHF
DNA: TGTGCCAGCAGCTTGGGTCTGGGCCGAGGCTCCAATCAGCCCCAGCATTTT

size: -
V: TRBV11-3
D: -
J: TRBJ2-7
CDR3: CASSPPGRDEQYF
DNA: TGTGCCAGCAGCCCCCCCGGCAGGGACGAGCAGTACTTC

size: -
V: TRBV19
D: -
J: TRBJ1-1
CDR3: CASSIYGDQAFF
DNA: TGTGCCAGTAGTATATACGGAGACCAAGCTTTCTTT

size: -
V: TRBV7-9
D: TRBD2
J: TRBJ2-1
CDR3: CASSQAGGLGEQFF
DNA: TGTGCCAGCAGCCAAGCGGGGGGGCTGGGTGAGCAGTTCTTC

size: -
V: TRBV27
D: -
J: TRBJ2-7
CDR3: CASSLWESAATEQYF
DNA: TGTGCCAGCAGTTTATGGGAGAGCGCGGCCACTGAGCAGTACTTC

size: many
V: TRBV7-2
D: -
J: TRBJ2-3
CDR3: CASSPSGARTDTQYF
DNA: TGTGCCAGCAGCCCGAGTGGGGCCCGCACAGATACGCAGTATTTT

size: few
V: TRBV7-9
D: -
J: TRBJ1-1
CDR3: CASSFQVSRGTEAFF
DNA: TGTGCCAGCAGCTTCCAAGTTTCCCGAGGCACTGAAGCTTTCTTT

size: few
V: TRBV7-9
D: TRBD1
J: TRBJ2-7
CDR3: CASSSQNLGQFSYEQYF
DNA: TGTGCCAGCAGCTCTCAGAACTTGGGACAGTTCTCCTACGAGCAGTACTTC

size: few
V: TRBV2
D: -
J: TRBJ2-1
CDR3: CASVDYEQFF
DNA: TGTGCCAGCGTAGACTATGAGCAGTTCTTC

size: few
V: TRBV6-2/TRBV6-3
D: -
J: TRBJ1-2
CDR3: CASSYGDFLTYGYTF
DNA: TGTGCCAGCAGTTACGGGGACTTCCTGACCTATGGCTACACCTTC

size: -
V: TRBV6-1
D: -
J: TRBJ2-1
CDR3: CASSLDGQSNEQFF
DNA: TGTGCCAGCAGCCTAGATGGACAGAGCAATGAGCAGTTCTTC

size: few
V: TRBV5-1
D: -
J: TRBJ2-2
CDR3: CASSLRQGLTGELFF
DNA: TGCGCCAGCAGCCTCCGACAGGGACTGACCGGGGAGCTGTTTTTT

size: -
V: TRBV19
D: -
J: TRBJ1-4
CDR3: CASSIWTTNEKLFF
DNA: TGTGCCAGTAGTATATGGACAACTAATGAAAAACTGTTTTTT

size: -
V: TRBV19
D: -
J: TRBJ1-5
CDR3: CASSMPPGQNNQPQHF
DNA: TGTGCCAGTAGTATGCCACCTGGACAGAACAATCAGCCCCAGCATTTT

size: -
V: TRBV19
D: -
J: TRBJ2-1
CDR3: CASSIEGRSSYNEQFF
DNA: TGTGCCAGTAGTATCGAGGGTCGCTCAAGTTACAATGAGCAGTTCTTC

size: -
V: TRBV7-9
D: -
J: TRBJ1-1
CDR3: CASSLVGRGGTEAFF
DNA: TGTGCCAGCAGCTTAGTAGGGAGGGGTGGCACTGAAGCTTTCTTT

size: -
V: TRBV29-1
D: -
J: TRBJ2-5
CDR3: CSVYLMRGQETQYF
DNA: TGCAGCGTTTATTTAATGAGGGGGCAAGAGACCCAGTACTTC

size: -
V: TRBV27
D: -
J: TRBJ2-1
CDR3: CASRGSHREQFF
DNA: TGTGCCAGCAGAGGGAGTCACCGTGAGCAGTTCTTC

size: -
V: TRBV19
D: -
J: TRBJ1-1
CDR3: CASSMNHGTGMNTEAFF
DNA: TGTGCCAGTAGTATGAATCATGGAACAGGAATGAACACTGAAGCTTTCTTT

size: few
V: TRBV27
D: -
J: TRBJ1-1
CDR3: CASSITDSTEAFF
DNA: TGTGCCAGCAGTATTACCGACAGCACTGAAGCTTTCTTT

size: few
V: TRBV6-5
D: -
J: TRBJ2-7
CDR3: CASSYGSGGEQYF
DNA: TGTGCCAGCAGTTATGGATCGGGCGGCGAGCAGTACTTC

size: -
V: TRBV6-5
D: -
J: TRBJ2-1
CDR3: CASSWGGLYNGQFF
DNA: TGTGCCAGCAGTTGGGGCGGATTGTACAATGGGCAGTTCTTC

size: -
V: TRBV5-5
D: -
J: TRBJ1-3
CDR3: CASSLGLWNTIYF
DNA: TGTGCCAGCAGCTTGGGCCTGTGGAACACCATATATTTT

size: -
V: TRBV15
D: -
J: TRBJ1-2
CDR3: CATSGGWKRPGNYGYTF
DNA: TGTGCCACCAGCGGCGGATGGAAAAGGCCCGGCAACTATGGCTACACCTTC

size: -
V: TRBV7-6
D: TRBD2
J: TRBJ2-3
CDR3: CASTLSGGIGDTQYF
DNA: TGTGCCAGCACCCTTAGCGGGGGGATAGGGGATACGCAGTATTTT

size: few
V: TRBV12-3/TRBV12-4
D: -
J: TRBJ2-5
CDR3: CASSIAQGWETQYF
DNA: TGTGCCAGCAGCATTGCACAGGGATGGGAGACCCAGTACTTC

size: few
V: TRBV5-1
D: -
J: TRBJ2-3
CDR3: CASSLKSGGRTDTQYF
DNA: TGCGCCAGCAGCTTGAAATCCGGGGGGCGCACAGATACGCAGTATTTT

size: many
V: TRBV12-3/TRBV12-4
D: -
J: TRBJ1-6
CDR3: CASSLGGGSPLHF
DNA: TGTGCCAGCAGTTTAGGGGGCGGTTCACCCCTCCACTTT

size: -
V: TRBV12-3/TRBV12-4
D: -
J: TRBJ2-1
CDR3: CASSLKRGEQFF
DNA: TGTGCCAGCAGTTTAAAGAGAGGTGAGCAGTTCTTC

size: few
V: TRBV7-9
D: -
J: TRBJ2-6
CDR3: CASSLDVGFSGANVLTF
DNA: TGTGCCAGCAGCTTAGACGTTGGGTTCTCTGGGGCCAACGTCCTGACTTTC

size: few
V: TRBV19
D: TRBD1
J: TRBJ1-1
CDR3: CASSIGQGWTEAFF
DNA: TGTGCCAGTAGTATAGGACAGGGTTGGACTGAAGCTTTCTTT

size: -
V: TRBV5-1
D: -
J: TRBJ1-1
CDR3: CASSLGPRGINTEAFF
DNA: TGCGCCAGCAGCTTGGGCCCGAGAGGGATAAACACTGAAGCTTTCTTT

size: few
V: TRBV27
D: TRBD2
J: TRBJ2-1
CDR3: CASSTLKRGSYNEQFF
DNA: TGTGCCAGCAGTACCCTAAAGCGGGGGTCCTACAATGAGCAGTTCTTC

size: -
V: TRBV7-8
D: TRBD2
J: TRBJ2-4
CDR3: CASSLDAGGAKNIQYF
DNA: TGTGCCAGCAGCTTAGATGCGGGGGGAGCCAAAAACATTCAGTACTTC